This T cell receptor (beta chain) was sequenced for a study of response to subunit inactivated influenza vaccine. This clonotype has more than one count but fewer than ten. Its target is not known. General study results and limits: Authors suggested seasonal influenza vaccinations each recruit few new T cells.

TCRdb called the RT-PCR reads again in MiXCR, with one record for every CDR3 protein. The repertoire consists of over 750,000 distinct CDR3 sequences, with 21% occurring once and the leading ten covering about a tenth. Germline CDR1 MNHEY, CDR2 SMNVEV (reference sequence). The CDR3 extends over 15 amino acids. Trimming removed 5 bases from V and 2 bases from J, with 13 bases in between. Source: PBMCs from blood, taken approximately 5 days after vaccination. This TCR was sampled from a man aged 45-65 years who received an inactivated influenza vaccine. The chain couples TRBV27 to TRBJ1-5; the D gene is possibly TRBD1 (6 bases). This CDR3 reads CASSKGGGGNQPQHF. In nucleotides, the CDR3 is TGTGCCAGCAGTAAGGGGGGGGGGGGCAATCAGCCCCAGCATTTT.